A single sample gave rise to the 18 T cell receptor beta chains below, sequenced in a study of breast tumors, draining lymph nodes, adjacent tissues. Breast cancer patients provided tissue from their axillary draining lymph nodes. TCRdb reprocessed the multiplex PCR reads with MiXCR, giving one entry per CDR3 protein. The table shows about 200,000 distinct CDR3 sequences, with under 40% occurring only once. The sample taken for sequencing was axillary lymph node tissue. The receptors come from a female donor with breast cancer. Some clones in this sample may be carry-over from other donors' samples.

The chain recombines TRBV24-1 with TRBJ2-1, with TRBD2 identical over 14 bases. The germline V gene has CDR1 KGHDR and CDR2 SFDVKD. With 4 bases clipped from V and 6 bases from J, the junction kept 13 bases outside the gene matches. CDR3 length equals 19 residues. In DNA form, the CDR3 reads TGTGCCACCAGTGACTCGGGACTAGCGGGAGTTCCACGTTCCAATGAGCAGTTCTTC. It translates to CATSDSGLAGVPRSNEQFF.

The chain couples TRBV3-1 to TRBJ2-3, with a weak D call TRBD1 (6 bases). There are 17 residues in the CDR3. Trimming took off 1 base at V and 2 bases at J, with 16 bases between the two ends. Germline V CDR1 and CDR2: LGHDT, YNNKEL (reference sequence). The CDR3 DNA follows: TGTGCCAGCAGCCAAGCCTTGGGGGCTAGGCCCACAGATACGCAGTATTTT. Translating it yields CASSQALGARPTDTQYF.

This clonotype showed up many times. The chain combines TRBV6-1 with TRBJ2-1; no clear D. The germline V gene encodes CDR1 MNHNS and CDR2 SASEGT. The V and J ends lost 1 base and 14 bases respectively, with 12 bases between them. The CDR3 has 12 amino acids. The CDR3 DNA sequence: TGTGCCAGCAGTGAAGGCGGAGCCTCGAAGTTCTTC. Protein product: CASSEGGASKFF.

The DNA for the CDR3 is TGTGCCAGCAGCGTTACCCGGGGGTCCTACAATGAGCAGTTCTTC. It translates to CASSVTRGSYNEQFF. The chain couples TRBV7-3 to TRBJ2-1, with a tentative D call TRBD2 (6 bases). From germline, CDR1 is SGHTA and CDR2 FQGTGA. Trimming cost V 5 bases and J 1 base, with 12 bases left between them. The CDR3 spans 15 residues.

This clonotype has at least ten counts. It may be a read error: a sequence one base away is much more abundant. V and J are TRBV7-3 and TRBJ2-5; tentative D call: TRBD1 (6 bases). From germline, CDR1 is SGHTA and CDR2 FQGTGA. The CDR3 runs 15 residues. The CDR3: CASSFLSGHQETQHF. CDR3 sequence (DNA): TGTGCCAGCAGCTTTCTATCGGGACACCAAGAGACCCAGCACTTC.

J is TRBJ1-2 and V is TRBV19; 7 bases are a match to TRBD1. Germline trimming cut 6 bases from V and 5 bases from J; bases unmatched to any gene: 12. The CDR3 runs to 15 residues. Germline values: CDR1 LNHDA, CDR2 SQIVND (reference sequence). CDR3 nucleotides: TGTGCCAGTAGCACTGGGACAGCCCAAGTGTATGGCTACACCTTC. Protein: CASSTGTAQVYGYTF.

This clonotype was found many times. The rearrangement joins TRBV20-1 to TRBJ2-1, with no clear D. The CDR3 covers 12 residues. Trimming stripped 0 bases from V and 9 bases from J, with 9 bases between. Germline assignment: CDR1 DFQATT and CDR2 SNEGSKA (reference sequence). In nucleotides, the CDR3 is TGCAGTGCTAGAGATGAGAAAACTGAGCAGTTCTTC. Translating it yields CSARDEKTEQFF.

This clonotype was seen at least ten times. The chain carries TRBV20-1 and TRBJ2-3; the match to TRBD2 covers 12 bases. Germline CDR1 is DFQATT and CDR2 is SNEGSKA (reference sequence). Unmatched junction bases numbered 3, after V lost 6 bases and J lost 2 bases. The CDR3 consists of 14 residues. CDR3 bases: TGCAGTGCCCCTAGCGGGGGGGCCACAGATACGCAGTATTTT. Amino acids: CSAPSGGATDTQYF.

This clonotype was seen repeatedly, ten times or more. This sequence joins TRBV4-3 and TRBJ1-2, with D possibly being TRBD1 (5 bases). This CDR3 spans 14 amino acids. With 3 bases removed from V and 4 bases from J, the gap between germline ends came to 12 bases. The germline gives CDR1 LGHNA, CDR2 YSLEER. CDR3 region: CASSQDTSGYGYTF. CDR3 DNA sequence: TGCGCCAGCAGCCAGGACACATCTGGCTATGGCTACACCTTC.

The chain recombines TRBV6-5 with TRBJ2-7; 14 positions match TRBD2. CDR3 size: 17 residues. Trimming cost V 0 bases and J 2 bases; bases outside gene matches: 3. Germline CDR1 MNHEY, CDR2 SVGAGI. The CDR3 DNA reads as TGTGCCAGCAGTTACTCGGGACTAGCGGGAGAAGCCTACGAGCAGTACTTC. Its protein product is CASSYSGLAGEAYEQYF.

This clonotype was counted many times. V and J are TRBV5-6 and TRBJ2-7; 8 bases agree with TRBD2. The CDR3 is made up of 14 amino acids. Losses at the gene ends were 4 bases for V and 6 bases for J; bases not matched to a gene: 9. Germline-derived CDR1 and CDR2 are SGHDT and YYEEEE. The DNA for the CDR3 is TGTGCCAGCAGCCCCCCGGGGGGGGGATCCGAGCAGTACTTC. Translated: CASSPPGGGSEQYF.

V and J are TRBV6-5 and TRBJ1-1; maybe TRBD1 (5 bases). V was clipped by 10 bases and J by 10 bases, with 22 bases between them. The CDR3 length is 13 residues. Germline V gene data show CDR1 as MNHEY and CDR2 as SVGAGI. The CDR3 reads CANSLGTSAGAFF. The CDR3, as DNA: TGTGCCAACAGCCTAGGGACGTCGGCCGGAGCTTTCTTT.

The CDR3 coding sequence is TGTGCTAGTGCCAGCTACCAACCCGACAGGGGGCTTGGAAACACCATATATTTT. As protein: CASASYQPDRGLGNTIYF. This chain uses TRBV12-5 with TRBJ1-3, with 10 positions matching TRBD1. Germline V CDR1 and CDR2: LGHNT, FRNRAP. The V segment lost 7 bases and the J segment 3 bases; nucleotides outside the gene matches: 15. The CDR3 runs 18 residues.

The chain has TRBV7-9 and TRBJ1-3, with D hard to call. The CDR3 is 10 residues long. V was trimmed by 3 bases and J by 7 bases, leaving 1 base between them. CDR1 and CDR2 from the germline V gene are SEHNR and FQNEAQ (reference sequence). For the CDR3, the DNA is TGTGCCAGCAGCTTCAACACCATATATTTT. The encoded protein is CASSFNTIYF.

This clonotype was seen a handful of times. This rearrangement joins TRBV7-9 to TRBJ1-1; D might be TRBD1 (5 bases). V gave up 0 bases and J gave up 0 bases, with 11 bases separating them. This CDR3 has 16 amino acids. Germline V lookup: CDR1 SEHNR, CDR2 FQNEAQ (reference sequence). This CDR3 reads CASSLARGRLNTEAFF. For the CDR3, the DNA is TGTGCCAGCAGCTTAGCTAGGGGCCGGCTGAACACTGAAGCTTTCTTT.

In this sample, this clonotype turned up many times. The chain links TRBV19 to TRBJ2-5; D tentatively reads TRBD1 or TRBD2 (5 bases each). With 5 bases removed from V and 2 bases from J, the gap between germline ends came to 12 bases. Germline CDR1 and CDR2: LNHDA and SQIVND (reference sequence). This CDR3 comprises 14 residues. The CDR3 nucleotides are TGTGCCAGTAGTCGGGGCCGGGGTCAAGAGACCCAGTACTTC. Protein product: CASSRGRGQETQYF.

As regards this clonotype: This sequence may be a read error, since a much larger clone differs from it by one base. The CDR3 reads CAWSHPLVARETQYF. The CDR3 nucleotides read TGTGCCTGGAGCCACCCCCTAGTGGCGCGAGAGACCCAGTACTTC. This chain joins TRBV30 and TRBJ2-5; D is unclear. V shed 3 bases and J shed 4 bases, with 18 bases lying between them. This CDR3 has 15 amino acids. Germline loops: CDR1 GTSNPN, CDR2 SVGIG (reference sequence). Based on the CDR3 plus reference TRBV30 and TRBJ2-5, the full variable domain is SQTIHQWPATLVQPVGSPLSLECTVEGTSNPNLYWYRQAAGRGLQLLFYSVGIGQISSEVPQNLSASRPQDRQFILSSKKLLLSDSGFYLCAWSHPLVARETQYFGPGTRLLVL.

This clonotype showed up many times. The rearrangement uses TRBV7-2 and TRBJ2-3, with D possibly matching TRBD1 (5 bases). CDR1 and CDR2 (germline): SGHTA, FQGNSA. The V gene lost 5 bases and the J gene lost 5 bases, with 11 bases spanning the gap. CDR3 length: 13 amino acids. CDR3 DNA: TGTGCCAGCAGCCAAGGCAGGGTAGATACGCAGTATTTT. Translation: CASSQGRVDTQYF. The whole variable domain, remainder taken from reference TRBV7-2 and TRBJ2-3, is GAGVSQSPSNKVTEKGKDVELRCDPISGHTALYWYRQSLGQGLEFLIYFQGNSAPDKSGLPSDRFSAERTGGSVSTLTIQRTQQEDSAVYLCASSQGRVDTQYFGPGTRLTVL.